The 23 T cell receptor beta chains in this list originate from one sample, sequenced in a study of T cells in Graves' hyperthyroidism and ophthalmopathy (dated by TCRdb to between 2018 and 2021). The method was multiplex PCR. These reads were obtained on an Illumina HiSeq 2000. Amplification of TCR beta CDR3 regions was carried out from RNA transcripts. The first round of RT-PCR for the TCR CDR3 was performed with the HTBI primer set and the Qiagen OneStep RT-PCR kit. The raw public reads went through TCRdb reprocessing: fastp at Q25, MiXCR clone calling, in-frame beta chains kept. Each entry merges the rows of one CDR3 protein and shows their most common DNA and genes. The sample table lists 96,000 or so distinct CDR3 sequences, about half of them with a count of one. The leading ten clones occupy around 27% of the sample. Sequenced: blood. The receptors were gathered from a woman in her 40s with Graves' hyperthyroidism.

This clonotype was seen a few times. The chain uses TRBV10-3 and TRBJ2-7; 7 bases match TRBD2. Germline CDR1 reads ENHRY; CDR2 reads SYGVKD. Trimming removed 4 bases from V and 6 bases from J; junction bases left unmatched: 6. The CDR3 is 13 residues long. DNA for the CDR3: TGTGCCATCAGTGGAGCGGGACTTGTCGAGCAGTACTTC. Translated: CAISGAGLVEQYF.

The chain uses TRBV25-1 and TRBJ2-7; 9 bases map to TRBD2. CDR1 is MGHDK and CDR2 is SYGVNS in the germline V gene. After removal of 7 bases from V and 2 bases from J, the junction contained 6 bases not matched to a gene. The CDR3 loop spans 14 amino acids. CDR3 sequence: CASTGLAPTYEQYF. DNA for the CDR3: TGTGCCAGCACCGGACTAGCGCCTACCTACGAGCAGTACTTC.

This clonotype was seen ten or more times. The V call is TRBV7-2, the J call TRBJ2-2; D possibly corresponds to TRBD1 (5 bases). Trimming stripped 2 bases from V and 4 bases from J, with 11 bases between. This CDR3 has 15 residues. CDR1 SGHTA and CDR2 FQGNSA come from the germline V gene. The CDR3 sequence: CASSLRGGATGELFF. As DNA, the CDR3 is TGTGCCAGCAGCTTAAGGGGTGGAGCCACCGGGGAGCTGTTTTTT.

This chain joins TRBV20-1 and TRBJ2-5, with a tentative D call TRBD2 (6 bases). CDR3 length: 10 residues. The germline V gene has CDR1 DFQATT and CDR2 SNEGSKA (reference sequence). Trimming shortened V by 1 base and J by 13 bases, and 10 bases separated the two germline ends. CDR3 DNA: TGCAGTGCTAGAGTAGGGACTGGGTACTTC. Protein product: CSARVGTGYF.

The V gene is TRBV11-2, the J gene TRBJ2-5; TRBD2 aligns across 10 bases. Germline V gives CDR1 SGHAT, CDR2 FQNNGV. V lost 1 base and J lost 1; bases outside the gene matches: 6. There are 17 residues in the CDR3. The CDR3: CASSLGPPSGSQETQYF. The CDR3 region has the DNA TGTGCCAGCAGCTTAGGCCCCCCTAGCGGGAGCCAAGAGACCCAGTACTTC.

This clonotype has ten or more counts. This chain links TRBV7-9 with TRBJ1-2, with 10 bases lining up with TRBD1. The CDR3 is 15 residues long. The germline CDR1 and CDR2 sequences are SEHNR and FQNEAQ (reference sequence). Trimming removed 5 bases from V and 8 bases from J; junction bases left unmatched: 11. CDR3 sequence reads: CASSQIGTGEYGYTF. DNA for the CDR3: TGTGCCAGCAGCCAAATCGGGACAGGGGAATACGGCTACACCTTC.

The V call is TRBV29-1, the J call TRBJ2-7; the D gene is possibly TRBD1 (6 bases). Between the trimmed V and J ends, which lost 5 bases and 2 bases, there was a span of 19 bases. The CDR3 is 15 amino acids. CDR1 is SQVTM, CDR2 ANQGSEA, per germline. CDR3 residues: CSVRLTGTGTYEQYF. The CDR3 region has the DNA TGCAGCGTTCGACTTACAGGGACCGGGACCTACGAGCAGTACTTC.

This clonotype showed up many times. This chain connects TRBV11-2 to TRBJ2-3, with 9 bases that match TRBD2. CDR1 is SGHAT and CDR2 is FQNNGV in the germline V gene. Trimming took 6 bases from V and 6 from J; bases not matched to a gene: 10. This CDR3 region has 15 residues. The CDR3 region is CASSTGTSPGDTQYF. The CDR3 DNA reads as TGTGCCAGCAGTACCGGGACTAGCCCTGGGGATACGCAGTATTTT. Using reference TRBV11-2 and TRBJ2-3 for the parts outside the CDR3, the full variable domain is EAGVAQSPRYKIIEKRQSVAFWCNPISGHATLYWYQQILGQGPKLLIQFQNNGVVDDSQLPKDRFSAERLKGVDSTLKIQPAKLEDSAVYLCASSTGTSPGDTQYFGPGTRLTVL.

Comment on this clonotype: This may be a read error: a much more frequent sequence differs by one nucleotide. The CDR3 nucleotides read TGTGCCAGCAGCTTAGATCTTGTTAATGGCTACACCTTC. It encodes CASSLDLVNGYTF. The rearrangement links TRBV7-9 to TRBJ1-2; no clear D. Germline V gives CDR1 SEHNR, CDR2 FQNEAQ (reference sequence). Trimming took off 1 base at V and 6 bases at J, with 9 bases between the two ends. The CDR3 contains 13 residues.

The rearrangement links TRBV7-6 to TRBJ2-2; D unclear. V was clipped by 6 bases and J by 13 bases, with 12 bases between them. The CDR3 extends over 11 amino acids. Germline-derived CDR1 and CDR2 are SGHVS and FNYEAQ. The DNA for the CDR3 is TGTGCCAGCAGGGGCGGCGGTCGGCTGTTTTTT. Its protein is CASRGGGRLFF.

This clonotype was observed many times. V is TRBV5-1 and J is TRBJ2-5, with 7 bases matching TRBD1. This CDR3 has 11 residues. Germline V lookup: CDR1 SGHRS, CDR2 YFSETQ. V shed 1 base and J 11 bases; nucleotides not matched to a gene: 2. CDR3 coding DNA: TGCGCCAGCAGCTTGACGGACAGGCAGTACTTC. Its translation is CASSLTDRQYF.

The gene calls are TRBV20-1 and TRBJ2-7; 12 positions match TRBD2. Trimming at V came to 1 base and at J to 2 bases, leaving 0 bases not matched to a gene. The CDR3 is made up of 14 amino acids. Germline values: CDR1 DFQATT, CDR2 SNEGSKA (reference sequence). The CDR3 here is CSARGTSGTYEQYF. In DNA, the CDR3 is TGCAGTGCTAGAGGGACTAGCGGGACCTACGAGCAGTACTTC.

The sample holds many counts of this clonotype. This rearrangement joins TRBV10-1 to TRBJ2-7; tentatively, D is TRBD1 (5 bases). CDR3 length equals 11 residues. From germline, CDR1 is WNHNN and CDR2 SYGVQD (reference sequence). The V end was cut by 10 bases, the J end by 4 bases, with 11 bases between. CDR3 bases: TGCGCCATGTCAGGGCCGTACGAGCAGTACTTC. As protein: CAMSGPYEQYF.

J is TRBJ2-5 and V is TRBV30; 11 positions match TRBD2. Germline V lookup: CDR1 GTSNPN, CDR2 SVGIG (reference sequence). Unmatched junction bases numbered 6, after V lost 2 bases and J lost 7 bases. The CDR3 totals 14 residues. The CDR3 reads CAWSIAGGQGTQYF. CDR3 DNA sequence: TGTGCCTGGAGTATAGCGGGAGGGCAGGGGACCCAGTACTTC.

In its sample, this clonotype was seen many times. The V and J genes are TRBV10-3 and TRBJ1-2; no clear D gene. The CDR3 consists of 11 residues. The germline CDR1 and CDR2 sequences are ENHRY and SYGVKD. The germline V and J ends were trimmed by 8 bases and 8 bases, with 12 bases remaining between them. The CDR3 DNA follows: TGTGCCATCGGGCAAGCGGGAGGCTACACCTTC. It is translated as CAIGQAGGYTF.

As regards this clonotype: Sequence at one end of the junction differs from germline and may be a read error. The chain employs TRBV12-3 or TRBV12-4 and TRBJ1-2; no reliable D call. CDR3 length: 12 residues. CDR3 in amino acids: CASSVAPTSYTF. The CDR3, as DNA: TGTGCCAGCAGTGTAGCCCCCACCAGCTACACCTTC.

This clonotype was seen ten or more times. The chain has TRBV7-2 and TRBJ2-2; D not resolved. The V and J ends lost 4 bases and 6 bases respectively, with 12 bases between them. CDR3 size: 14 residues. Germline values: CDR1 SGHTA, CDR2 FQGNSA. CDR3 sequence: CASSSSPAAGELFF. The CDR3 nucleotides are TGTGCCAGCAGCTCCTCCCCCGCAGCCGGGGAGCTGTTTTTT. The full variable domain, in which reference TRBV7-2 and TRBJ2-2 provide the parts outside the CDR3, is GAGVSQSPSNKVTEKGKDVELRCDPISGHTALYWYRQSLGQGLEFLIYFQGNSAPDKSGLPSDRFSAERTGGSVSTLTIQRTQQEDSAVYLCASSSSPAAGELFFGEGSRLTVL.

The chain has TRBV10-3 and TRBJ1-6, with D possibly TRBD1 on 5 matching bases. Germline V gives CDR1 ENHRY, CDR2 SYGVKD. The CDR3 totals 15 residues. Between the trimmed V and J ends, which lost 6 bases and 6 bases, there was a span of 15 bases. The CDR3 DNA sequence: TGTGCCATCAGAGATCCCGGGACTGGTAATTCACCCCTCCACTTT. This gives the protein CAIRDPGTGNSPLHF.

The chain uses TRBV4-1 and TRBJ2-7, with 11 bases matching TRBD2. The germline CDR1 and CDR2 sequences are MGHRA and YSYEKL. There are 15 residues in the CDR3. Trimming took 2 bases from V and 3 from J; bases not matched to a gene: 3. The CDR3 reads CASSQLLAGDYEQYF. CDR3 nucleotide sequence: TGCGCCAGCAGCCAACTACTAGCGGGAGACTACGAGCAGTACTTC.

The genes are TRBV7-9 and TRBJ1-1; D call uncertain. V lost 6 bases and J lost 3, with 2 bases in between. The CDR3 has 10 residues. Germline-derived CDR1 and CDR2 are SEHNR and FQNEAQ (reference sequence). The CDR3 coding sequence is TGTGCCAGCAGATACACTGAAGCTTTCTTT. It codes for CASRYTEAFF.

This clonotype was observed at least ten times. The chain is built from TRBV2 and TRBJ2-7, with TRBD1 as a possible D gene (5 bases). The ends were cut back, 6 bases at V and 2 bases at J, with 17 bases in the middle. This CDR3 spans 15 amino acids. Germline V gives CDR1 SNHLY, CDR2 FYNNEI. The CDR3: CASRAQGSFPYEQYF. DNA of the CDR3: TGTGCCAGCAGGGCCCAGGGTAGTTTTCCCTACGAGCAGTACTTC.

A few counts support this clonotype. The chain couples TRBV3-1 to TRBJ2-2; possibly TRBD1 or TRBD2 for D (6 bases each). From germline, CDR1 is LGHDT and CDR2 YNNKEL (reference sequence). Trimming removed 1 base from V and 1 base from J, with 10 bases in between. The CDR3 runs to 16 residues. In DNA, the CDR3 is TGTGCCAGCAGCCAAGTGGGGGGACAGAACACCGGGGAGCTGTTTTTT. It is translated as CASSQVGGQNTGELFF.

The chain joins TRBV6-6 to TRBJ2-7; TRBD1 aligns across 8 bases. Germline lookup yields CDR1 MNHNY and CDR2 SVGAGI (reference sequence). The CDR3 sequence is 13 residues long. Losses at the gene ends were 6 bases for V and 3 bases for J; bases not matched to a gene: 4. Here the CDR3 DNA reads TGTGCCAGCAGCCGTGGACAGGGCTACGAGCAGTACTTC. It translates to CASSRGQGYEQYF.